This T cell receptor beta chain emerged from a study of T cell changes during pregnancy in multiple sclerosis. Generated by immunoSEQ multiplex PCR, the TCRdb table keeps only in-frame clones and is missing some. The data contain about 50,000 clones, around 87% of them singletons. Germline V lookup: CDR1 MGHRA, CDR2 YSYEKL. Trimming took 4 bases from V and 7 from J; bases not matched to a gene: 16. This CDR3 region has 18 residues. This clonotype was sampled from a female donor in good health, enrolled as a control in a pregnancy study. The chain has TRBV4-1 and TRBJ2-1; 10 bases fit TRBD2. This specimen was peripheral blood, taken after pregnancy. CDR3 amino acids: CASSLLRGLAGAENEQFF. CDR3 bases: TGCGCCAGCAGCCTATTGAGAGGGCTAGCGGGAGCGGAGAATGAGCAGTTCTTC.